Following are 15 T cell receptor beta chains from one sample sequenced in a study of T cell responses to AZD1222 COVID-19 vaccine. Sequencing was performed with immunoSEQ multiplex PCR; in TCRdb, only in-frame clones are kept and a portion is missing. The sample holds around 150,000 clones, under 95% seen once. Sample: peripheral blood, taken on day 0 of AZD1222 vaccination. The source of these receptors is an adult in good health.

This clone has a single count. V gene TRBV19 combines with J gene TRBJ1-3; the D is unclear. Germline CDR1 and CDR2: LNHDA and SQIVND (reference sequence). The germline V and J ends were trimmed by 2 bases and 2 bases, with 7 bases remaining between them. The CDR3 length is 14 residues. The CDR3 reads CASSISGTGNTIYF. CDR3 in DNA: TGTGCCAGTAGTATATCCGGGACTGGAAACACCATATATTTT.

The rearrangement joins TRBV4-1 to TRBJ2-7; a weak D match, TRBD2 (6 bases). The germline V gene encodes CDR1 MGHRA and CDR2 YSYEKL. V lost 0 bases to trimming and J lost 2 bases, with 8 bases between them. This CDR3 has 14 residues. The CDR3 reads CASSQDPGAYEQYF. Written as DNA, the CDR3 is TGCGCCAGCAGCCAAGATCCGGGAGCCTACGAGCAGTACTTC.

The chain carries TRBV6-2 or TRBV6-3 and TRBJ2-3; D perhaps matches TRBD2 (5 bases). The CDR3 spans 12 residues. V lost 6 bases and J 6 bases, leaving 10 bases between the germline ends. CDR1 and CDR2 (germline): MNHEY, SVGEGT. The DNA of the CDR3 is TGTGCCAGCAGCTGGACTGGGGATACGCAGTATTTT. Its translation is CASSWTGDTQYF.

The chain carries TRBV14 and TRBJ1-1; D possibly corresponds to TRBD1 (5 bases). V dropped 3 bases and J dropped 1 base, with 12 bases sitting between them. The CDR3 contains 15 residues. Germline V gene sequence: CDR1 SGHDN, CDR2 FVKESK. As DNA, the CDR3 is TGTGCCAGCAGCCATAGGGTCAGGGCGAACACTGAAGCTTTCTTT. Its protein is CASSHRVRANTEAFF.

The chain links TRBV9 to TRBJ2-1, with 13 bases matching TRBD2. The CDR3 covers 15 residues. Germline CDR1 and CDR2: SGDLS and YYNGEE. J gave up 6 bases and V 5 bases, and 5 bases lay outside the gene matches. CDR3 sequence (DNA): TGTGCCAGCAGGAAGGGACTAGCGGGAAGCAATGAGCAGTTCTTC. Protein product: CASRKGLAGSNEQFF.

The chain links TRBV20-1 to TRBJ2-7, with no clear D. CDR1 DFQATT and CDR2 SNEGSKA come from the germline V gene (reference sequence). The CDR3 extends over 11 amino acids. V lost 6 bases and J lost 3, with 9 bases in between. The CDR3 protein is CSAAHNYEQYF. For the CDR3, the DNA is TGCAGTGCAGCTCACAACTACGAGCAGTACTTC.

This clone showed up just a few times. This chain joins TRBV19 and TRBJ1-3; TRBD1 aligns across 9 bases. V lost 8 bases, J lost 4 bases, and 18 bases stayed unmatched. There are 18 residues in the CDR3. From germline, CDR1 is LNHDA and CDR2 SQIVND (reference sequence). CDR3 sequence reads: CASSPFPGQGSFGNTIYF. The DNA of the CDR3 is TGTGCCAGTTCCCCTTTCCCGGGACAGGGTTCGTTCGGAAACACCATATATTTT. The full variable domain, in which reference TRBV19 and TRBJ1-3 provide the parts outside the CDR3, is DGGITQSPKYLFRKEGQNVTLSCEQNLNHDAMYWYRQDPGQGLRLIYYSQIVNDFQKGDIAEGYSVSREKKESFPLTVTSAQKNPTAFYLCASSPFPGQGSFGNTIYFGEGSWLTVV.

The rearrangement links TRBV7-8 to TRBJ1-4; no clear D gene. Trimming removed 5 bases at V and 11 bases at J, with 12 bases between. The CDR3 is 12 amino acids. Germline CDR1 is SGHVS and CDR2 is FQNEAQ. CDR3 nucleotides: TGTGCCAGCAGCCAAGACGTTTGGAAACTGTTTTTT. Protein sequence: CASSQDVWKLFF.

J is TRBJ2-1 and V is TRBV19; no clear D. The germline gives CDR1 LNHDA, CDR2 SQIVND (reference sequence). The germline V and J ends were trimmed by 3 bases and 4 bases, with 13 bases remaining between them. The CDR3 has 15 residues. CDR3 residues: CASSILRTEYNEQFF. CDR3 sequence (DNA): TGTGCCAGTAGTATTCTGAGGACCGAATACAATGAGCAGTTCTTC. The entire variable domain, with the rest obtained from reference TRBV19 and TRBJ2-1, is as follows: DGGITQSPKYLFRKEGQNVTLSCEQNLNHDAMYWYRQDPGQGLRLIYYSQIVNDFQKGDIAEGYSVSREKKESFPLTVTSAQKNPTAFYLCASSILRTEYNEQFFGPGTRLTVL.

For this clone: The sample has other DNA sequences that encode this CDR3 too. The CDR3 loop reads CASSLILNTEAFF. CDR3 sequence (DNA): TGTGCCAGCAGTTTAATCTTGAACACTGAAGCTTTCTTT. This sequence joins TRBV28 and TRBJ1-1; the D is unclear. V gave up 2 bases and J gave up 0 bases, with 4 bases separating them. The CDR3 runs to 13 residues. Germline values: CDR1 MDHEN, CDR2 SYDVKM.

The chain couples TRBV2 to TRBJ2-5, with 7 bases matching TRBD2. The CDR3 spans 14 residues. Germline lookup yields CDR1 SNHLY and CDR2 FYNNEI. Trimming at V came to 8 bases and at J to 1 base, leaving 7 bases not matched to a gene. CDR3 in amino acids: CASESTSAQETQYF. The CDR3 DNA sequence: TGTGCCAGCGAAAGTACTAGCGCCCAAGAGACCCAGTACTTC. Based on the CDR3 plus reference TRBV2 and TRBJ2-5, the full variable domain is EPEVTQTPSHQVTQMGQEVILRCVPISNHLYFYWYRQILGQKVEFLVSFYNNEISEKSEIFDDQFSVERPDGSNFTLKIRSTKLEDSAMYFCASESTSAQETQYFGPGTRLLVL.

The rearrangement links TRBV18 to TRBJ2-3; 7 nucleotides line up with TRBD1. CDR1 is KGHSH, CDR2 LQKENI, per germline. The ends lost 1 base at V and 2 bases at J; junction bases unmatched: 3. The CDR3 is 15 residues long. CDR3 sequence: CASSPLGQDTDTQYF. CDR3 in DNA: TGTGCCAGCTCACCACTAGGACAGGACACAGATACGCAGTATTTT.

The rearrangement links TRBV11-2 to TRBJ2-1, with a tentative D call TRBD2 (6 bases). V was cut by 9 bases and J by 8 bases, with 17 bases left in between. The CDR3 spans 13 residues. The germline gives CDR1 SGHAT, CDR2 FQNNGV. CDR3 DNA: TGTGCCAGTCTTGAACGGGAGAGGGATGAGCAGTTCTTC. Protein product: CASLERERDEQFF.

The chain recombines TRBV5-1 with TRBJ1-3; possibly TRBD1 for D (6 bases). There are 16 residues in the CDR3. Germline V gives CDR1 SGHRS, CDR2 YFSETQ. V was cut by 1 base and J by 0 bases, with 11 bases left in between. CDR3 residues: CASSLSRGLSGNTIYF. For the CDR3, the DNA is TGCGCCAGCAGCTTGAGCAGGGGTCTCTCTGGAAACACCATATATTTT.

Only one count was recorded for this clone. This chain links TRBV3-1 (or the pseudogene TRBV3-2) with TRBJ1-1; weak D call: TRBD1 (5 bases). V was trimmed by 7 bases and J by 3 bases, leaving 30 bases between them. From germline, CDR1 is LGHDT and CDR2 YNNKEL (reference sequence). The CDR3 covers 19 residues. The CDR3 reads CASTRERQGKFMSDTEAFF. In nucleotides, the CDR3 is TGTGCCAGCACCCGAGAAAGGCAGGGTAAGTTTATGTCGGACACTGAAGCTTTCTTT.